The T cell receptor (beta chain) under discussion was sequenced for a study of shared clonotypes between healthy human individuals (dated by TCRdb to 2018 to 2021). For context, the study as a whole: Two women and a few men aged 18 to 49 years were included in the cohort. For each donor, CD4 naive and CD4 memory were each run on three plates, CD8 naive on two plates, and CD8 memory on one plate. The study deeply sequenced blood TCR repertoires of roughly five healthy adults to estimate repertoire size and the extent of clonotype sharing between individuals. Libraries were prepared and TCR repertoires were sequenced by different laboratories using diverse techniques, in order to increase sequencing depth and limit assay-specific biases. Each donor's leukapheresis produced roughly between roughly 0.9 and 8.9 billion PBMCs.

Results and caveats for the whole study, not just this receptor: Sampling was limited to blood, and TCR repertoires in tissue likely differ from TCR repertoires in blood. Even with the large sequencing depth, rarefaction of the sorted-subset datasets indicated that sequencing was incomplete. Sharing across several donors was observed for about 5% of naive CD4, over 3% of naive CD8, 2% to 2.5% of memory CD4, and over 0.3% of memory CD8 clonotypes. Because the study included only a small number of donors, the genetic and exposure-history diversity represented was limited. Pairwise subsampling indicated that sequencing depth was expected to affect the degree of clonotype sharing among donors. Estimated clonotype richness was generally larger for naive than for memory subsets. Higher generation probabilities were observed for clonotypes shared by all four sorted-subset donors than for non-shared clonotypes.

Using the deep immunoSEQ assay, TCR CDR3 regions were amplified from genomic DNA by multiplex PCR. Genomic DNA extracted from each cell subset was distributed evenly over all wells of several immunoSEQ 96-well plates, and each plate served as one replicate. For sorted subsets, each replicate PCR was loaded with 200 to 250 ng genomic DNA, equivalent to 30,000 or so T cell genomes. Purified libraries were quantified with a Qubit 3.0 fluorometer, sized on a Bioanalyzer 2100, and re-quantified with the KAPA Library Quantification kit. Each immunoSEQ 96-well plate was sequenced on its own single-read 150-cycle Illumina NextSeq 550 flow cell. In the source study's methods: Because only junctional sequences without quality scores were contained in the immunoSEQ output, filtering matching that applied to full-length reads could not be performed. To assign V/J genes and CDR3, sequences were annotated against IMGT germline references using PyIR, a Python wrapper for IgBLAST v1.9. Reads with weak V/J assignments (E-value above 1e-6), missing CDR3, stop codons, out-of-frame junctions, or ambiguous translated residues were removed. V3J clonotypes were defined as sequences sharing an identical inferred V gene, J gene, and CDR3 amino acid sequence. Percentage overlap between repertoires was computed as shared unique clonotypes divided by the size of the smaller repertoire. Three approaches were used to assess repertoire richness: RTK rarefaction, the Chao1 estimator, and Recon v2.1 estimates of unobserved clonotypes. Generation probabilities were computed with OLGA for all TCRbeta clonotypes obtained by the gDNA method from several donors. TCRdb took this table from immuneACCESS and kept in-frame rearrangements with V and J called. Such tables lack part of the clones; where checked against another copy, unresolved V genes explain under half of the gap, and the rest is unexplained. D and trimming were read from the DNA, whereas the V and J calls and clone size are those reported in that table. The sample table shows approximately 940,000 clones, and approximately 80% are seen once. Clones ranked in the top ten supply approximately 1.5% of the sample.

The donors were healthy, HIV-negative adults with no recently reported acute infections or vaccinations. Every donor was a Caucasian adult residing in Nashville, Tennessee, USA. CD4+ T cells were enriched through magnetic negative selection, after which naive cells were positively selected on CD45RA and the remaining negative fraction served as the memory subset. Blood was obtained by leukapheresis, after which PBMCs were separated by Ficoll-Histopaque density gradient centrifugation and cryopreserved in liquid nitrogen vapor phase. Purity and quantity of every magnetically sorted T cell population were checked by analytical flow cytometry. Genomic DNA was isolated from each sorted fraction and quantified by UV absorbance on a Nanodrop 2000c. On this clone: What this receptor recognizes is not known. No clone much larger than this one lies a single base away; base qualities are absent.

V and J are trimmed by 2 bases and 7 bases, and the gene matches miss 4 bases of the junction. The CDR1 and CDR2 encoded by the germline V gene are MNHNS and SASEGT. The CDR3 has 15 amino acids, counting the end cysteine and phenylalanine. Of the read, only the CDR3 DNA is kept; its 45 bases are in frame from base 1. Sequenced material: memory CD4+ T cells sorted from blood. In light of the paper, this sample's cell subset or site label describes: CD45RA-negative fraction. The receptor comes from a man aged 18 to 30 in good health. This sequence uses TRBV6-1 and TRBJ2-1; 11 junctional bases match TRBD2. The CDR3 region reads CASSELAGGPNEQFF. Here is the DNA: TGTGCCAGCAGTGAATTAGCGGGGGGGCCGAATGAGCAGTTCTTC.